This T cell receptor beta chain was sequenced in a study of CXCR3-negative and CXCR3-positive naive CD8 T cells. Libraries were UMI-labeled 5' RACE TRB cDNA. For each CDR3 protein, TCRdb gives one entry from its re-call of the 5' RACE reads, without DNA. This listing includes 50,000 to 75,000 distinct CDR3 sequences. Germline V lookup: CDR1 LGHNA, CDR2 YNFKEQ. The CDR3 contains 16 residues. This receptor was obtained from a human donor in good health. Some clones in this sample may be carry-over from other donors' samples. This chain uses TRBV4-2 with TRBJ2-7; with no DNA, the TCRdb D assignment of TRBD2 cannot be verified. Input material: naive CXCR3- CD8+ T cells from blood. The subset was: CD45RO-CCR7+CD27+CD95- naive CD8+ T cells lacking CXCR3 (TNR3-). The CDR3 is CASSQTLAGAPYEQYF.